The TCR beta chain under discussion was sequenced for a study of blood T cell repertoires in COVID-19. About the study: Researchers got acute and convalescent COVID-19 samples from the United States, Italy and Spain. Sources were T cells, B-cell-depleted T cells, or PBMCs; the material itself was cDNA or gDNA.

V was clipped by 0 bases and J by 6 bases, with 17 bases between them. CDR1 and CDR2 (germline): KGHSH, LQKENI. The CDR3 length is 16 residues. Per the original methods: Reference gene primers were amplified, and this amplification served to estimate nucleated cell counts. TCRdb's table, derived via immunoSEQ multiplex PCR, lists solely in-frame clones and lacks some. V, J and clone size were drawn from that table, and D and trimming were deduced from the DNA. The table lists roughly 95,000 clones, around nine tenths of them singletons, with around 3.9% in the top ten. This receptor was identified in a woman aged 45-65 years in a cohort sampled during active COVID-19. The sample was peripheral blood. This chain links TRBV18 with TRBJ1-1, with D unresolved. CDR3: CASSPPEAEGSPEAFF. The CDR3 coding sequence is TGTGCCAGCTCACCACCGGAGGCAGAGGGTTCCCCTGAAGCTTTCTTT.